This T cell receptor (beta chain) derives from a study of shared clonotypes between healthy human individuals. Study context: Donors had three CD4 naive, three CD4 memory, two CD8 naive and one CD8 memory plate apiece. Study-wide results and caveats: Naive subsets generally exceeded memory subsets in estimated richness.

It was CD45RO-negative cells, positively selected for CCR7, that made up naive CD8 cells, with terminally differentiated effector memory CD45RA+ cells excluded. V gave up 5 bases and J gave up 0 bases, with 12 bases separating them. Germline-derived CDR1 and CDR2 are SGHRS and YFSETQ. The CDR3 spans 14 residues. Of note for this clone: What it recognizes is unknown.

Several immunoSEQ plates received, in even portions, the genomic DNA of each subset. Some clones are missing from TCRdb's copy, which holds only in-frame ones; the method was immunoSEQ multiplex PCR. The sample lists 550,000 to 750,000 clones, about 95% occurring once. This TCR came from a woman in her twenties or thirties in good health. The sample taken for sequencing was naive CD8+ T cells sorted from blood. The chain links TRBV5-1 to TRBJ2-7, with unresolved D. The CDR3 DNA sequence: TGCGCCAGCAGTATTCGCCTGAGCTCCTACGAGCAGTACTTC. It codes for CASSIRLSSYEQYF.